This TCR beta chain originates from a study of cytomegalovirus exposure and HLA in healthy donors (dated 2017 in TCRdb). General notes on the study: According to an earlier analysis of 587 of the donors, about 190 million T cells yielded roughly 110 million unique TCR beta sequences and 276 Gb of sequence data. Of the roughly 410 genotyped donors, 75% to 85% were placed in the genetic ancestry cluster associated with self-reported Caucasian donors. Both class I and class II loci were covered by HLA typing, at four-digit resolution. Roughly 300 gigabases of sequencing data and 70 million to 85 million unique TCR sequences were included in an early release covering about 600 HLA-typed donors. On average, roughly 240,000 unique TCR beta nucleotide sequences were sequenced per donor among fewer than 500 genotyped donors of the cohort, with about 19% of those sequences being non-productive. All discovery cohort repertoires had been generated on a single sequencing platform. In a later genetic analysis, genome-wide SNP genotypes for 398 of the 666 donors were used, and that subset was treated as a discovery cohort. Rather than drawing on any new phenotypic data, the later analysis identified candidate immune exposures from TCR beta sequences and the way those sequences occurred across donors. To decide whether each TCR beta V gene segment behaved as functional or pseudogenic, an earlier analysis of 587 of the donors relied on high-throughput TCR beta sequencing. Donor age, sex, ethnicity and CMV serostatus were compiled together with the repertoire data. To predict cytomegalovirus infection status, the study brought together high-throughput TCR immunosequencing, statistical association of individual TCRs with disease status, and machine learning. Typing coverage differed by locus: A, B, C, DRB1 and DQB1 were typed in about 629-640 donors, DQA1 in 522, DPA1 in around 610, and DPB1 in 450 to 480. A later analysis re-analyzed previously published TCR beta repertoires from 666 donors and added high-resolution HLA genotyping to study TCR occurrence patterns. The study aimed to test whether cataloging public T cell receptors could reveal signatures of past pathogen exposure. Four to six DR-DQ haplotypes were handled as single units for association and clustering, since linkage in the cohort was strong. In addition to the first cohort of roughly 700 subjects, a separate validation cohort of some 120 different subjects was used. The T cell repertoires of 666 subjects were profiled by immunosequencing and related to cytomegalovirus serostatus.

The cohort consisted of approximately 670 healthy bone marrow donors. All cohort members were sampled while nominally healthy, although unrecorded immune exposures were likely present. The donor tested CMV seronegative, placing the donor among the roughly 340 seronegative members of the cohort. Each donor provided a peripheral blood sample, and peripheral blood mononuclear cells were used for TCR beta sequencing. The Qiagen DNeasy Blood Extraction Kit was used to extract genomic DNA from the blood cell samples. A remark on this clone: This receptor's antigen is unknown. The sample holds no much larger clone one base away, and base qualities are not on file.

The CDR1 and CDR2 encoded by the germline V gene are SGHVS and FNYEAQ. The CDR3 covers 15 residues, taking in both the cysteine and the phenylalanine. The retained sequence is limited to the CDR3, 45 bases, with the frame set at the first base. V and J lose 1 base and 1 base, and a span of 9 bases separates them. Libraries were constructed by the immunoSEQ multiplex PCR assay. A mixture of 60 forward primers for TCR Vbeta segments and 13 reverse primers for TCR Jbeta segments was used in the multiplex PCR. The CDR3 region of rearranged TCR beta genes was amplified from genomic DNA with a multiplex PCR assay. The Illumina HiSeq System was used to sequence the amplified TCR beta libraries as 87-base-pair reads. The published analysis was carried out like this. A later analysis tallied 80 million to 95 million unique TCR beta chains across the 666 repertoires, and around 10 million of those chains were shared by two or more donors. Raw reads were error-corrected and collapsed into unique sequences with a nearest-neighbor algorithm that merged closely related sequences to remove PCR and sequencing errors. Alignment of CDR3 sequences to IMGT reference sequences was used to assign V, D and J gene segments. For a sequence to be retained, at least a six-nucleotide match to both a V gene segment and a J gene segment was required. Rearrangements were classified as productive when the CDR3 lacked stop codons and remained in frame with V and J, and all other rearrangements were classified as non-productive. Following IMGT convention, CDR3 was defined as the stretch from the second conserved V-encoded cysteine up to the conserved J-encoded phenylalanine. In an earlier analysis of around 570 of the donors, sequences lacking an unambiguous match to a single V gene segment were excluded. An earlier analysis of about 600 of the donors called V segments functional above 56.7% productive rearrangements and segregating when the between-donor standard deviation exceeded 5%. A statistical classification framework was built to diagnose cytomegalovirus status from the catalog of TCR beta chain sequences. In a later analysis, TCR nucleotide sequences were compared against IMGT/GENE-DB human TR gene sequences so that V and J genes could be assigned. The TCRdist pipeline was used in a later analysis to assign CDR3 sequences and most-parsimonious VDJ recombination scenarios. In a later analysis, every TCR beta chain was defined by the combination of its CDR3 amino acid sequence and its V-gene family, and reads without a unique V-gene family were dropped. In a later analysis, fewer than 600 highly shared, low-generation-probability nucleotide sequences were removed to address suspected cross-contamination and a sequencing artifact. In a later analysis, a clonal expansion index for each public chain was calculated from normalized within-repertoire ranks of inferred template counts. In a later analysis, generation probabilities were computed with a VDJ recombination model fitted to out-of-frame rearrangements, and the resulting probabilities were checked against IGoR. In a later analysis, hypergeometric tests were used to score TCR-TCR, TCR-HLA and TCR-CMV co-occurrence, with a repertoire-size bias correction applied to TCR pairs. False discovery rates were estimated in a later analysis by permuting HLA or CMV assignments 20 times. In a later analysis, co-occurring TCRs were grouped using DBSCAN, with TCRdist sequence similarity added in when clustering inside HLA-allele-positive subsets. Co-occurrence clustering excluded repertoires with fewer than 30,000 or more than 120,000 public chains, plus five with anomalous nucleotide sharing. Not all clones reach the TCRdb copy of this immuneACCESS table, which keeps in-frame sequences only. Checked studies attribute under half of the gap to unresolved V genes and leave the rest unexplained. The V and J calls and clone size were taken over from that table, and D and trimming were inferred from the DNA. In this sample the table shows 200,000 or so clones, over 75% of which occur a single time. The ten largest clones represent about 0.092% of the sample.

Overall study outcomes, separate from this receptor: Linkage disequilibrium might explain the correlated functional status among segregating V segments, but an unknown experimental factor could not be ruled out. A further reported finding was that TCR beta sequences accurately predicted the HLA-A and HLA-B alleles for most subjects in the first cohort. Some IMGT-functional V segments, including TRBV6-2 and TRBV6-3, could not be told apart with the 87-base-pair reads, so those segments were excluded. Most TCR sequences were observed very rarely across donors, whereas some public TCRs were present in many individuals. In a later genetic analysis, a missense DCLRE1C variant was associated with V-gene and J-gene trimming of TCR beta chains, and the association was replicated in an independent cohort. The only immune exposure information available for the cohort was CMV serostatus. A cluster of highly shared sequence variants was judged likely to be a technical artifact of the sequencing pipeline. Compared with equally common non-associated chains, HLA-associated TCR beta chains in a later analysis were more clonally expanded and had lower generation probabilities. According to the authors, the approach could potentially be generalized to other disease states and immunological phenotypes. Assigning TCR associations to individual alleles was difficult when HLA alleles, especially DR and DQ, strongly co-occurred. An earlier analysis of 587 of the donors showed that most TCR beta V segments appeared in productive rearrangements either about 90% or about 30% of the time, which broadly matched IMGT annotations. Most CMV-associated TCR beta chains appeared to be HLA-restricted in a later analysis, and the HLA associations seemed to be driven largely by CMV exposure. In vitro tests confirmed that a few of the cytomegalovirus-associated TCR beta chains recognize cytomegalovirus antigens. In a later analysis, several top co-occurrence clusters were reported to appear linked to parvovirus B19, influenza, CMV and Epstein-Barr virus. Only TCR beta chains were sequenced in this cohort, and the absence of alpha or paired-chain data limited detectable features. Because counts were too low, around 18 rarely observed V segments, including chromosome 9 orphons, were left out of the earlier analysis of a few hundred of the donors. Cytomegalovirus status was reported to be diagnosed by the classifier with high specificity and sensitivity in both the original and validation cohorts. A later analysis found that TCR association rates varied across HLA loci, with DRB1 alleles showing the most associated TCRs and HLA-C alleles the fewest. Sequencing depth was assumed to be roughly uniform across donors in the presence/absence analyses, though that assumption may not hold. In a later analysis, over 15,000 TCR beta sequences were associated with specific HLA alleles at a false discovery rate of 0.05. The study listed approximately 160 TCR beta chains as associated with cytomegalovirus. Because HLA typing was missing for some donors at each locus, association tests included only the typed subset. According to a later genetic analysis, donors in an Asian-associated ancestry cluster had fewer N-insertions in productive TCRs than the approximately 710-donor mean.

Material: PBMCs. The chain is made from TRBV7-6 and TRBJ2-3, with TRBD1 tentatively as D gene (6 bases match). This sequence was found in a boy between 2 and 10 years old in good health and CMV-seronegative. In nucleotide form, the sequence is TGTGCCAGCAGCTTAGATGAGGGGGGCACAGATACGCAGTATTTT. The encoded protein is CASSLDEGGTDTQYF.